The clone carrying this T cell receptor (beta chain) was counted ten times or more. Subjects aged 18 to 65 presented with newly diagnosed hyperthyroidism of less than 2 months' duration. From approximately 9.3 ml of fresh peripheral blood, PBMCs were isolated. These data come from a study of T cells in Graves' hyperthyroidism and ophthalmopathy. Study-level background: Peripheral blood was obtained at initial diagnosis, preceding any treatment.

From RNA transcripts, TCR beta CDR3 regions were amplified. In the first-round RT-PCR of the TCR CDR3, the HTBI primer set was used. Using its own MiXCR run on the multiplex PCR reads, TCRdb lists one record per CDR3 protein. Here the sample spans a few hundred thousand distinct CDR3 sequences, roughly 14% being singletons. Trimming took 9 bases from V and 4 from J; bases not matched to a gene: 9. Germline V gives CDR1 MNHEY, CDR2 SMNVEV (reference sequence). The CDR3 length is 13 residues. Sequenced sample: blood. The V call is TRBV27, the J call TRBJ2-7; 7 bases are shared with TRBD1. This receptor was taken from a woman between 18 and 30 years old with Graves' hyperthyroidism that later progressed to Graves' ophthalmopathy. CDR3 loop: CASTQGPSYEQYF. The DNA of the CDR3 is TGTGCCAGTACACAGGGGCCTTCATACGAGCAGTACTTC.